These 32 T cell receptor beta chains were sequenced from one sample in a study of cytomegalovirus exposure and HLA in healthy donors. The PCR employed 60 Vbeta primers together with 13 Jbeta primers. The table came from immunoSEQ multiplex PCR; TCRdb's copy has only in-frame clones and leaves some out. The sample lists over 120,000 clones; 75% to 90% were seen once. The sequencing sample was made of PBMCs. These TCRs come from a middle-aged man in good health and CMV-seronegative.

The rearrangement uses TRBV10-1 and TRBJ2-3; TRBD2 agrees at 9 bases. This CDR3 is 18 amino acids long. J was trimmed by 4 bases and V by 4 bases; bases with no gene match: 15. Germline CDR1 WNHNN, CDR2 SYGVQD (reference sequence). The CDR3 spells CASSGPTLRGGLSDTQYF. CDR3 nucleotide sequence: TGCGCCAGCAGTGGCCCCACCTTGCGGGGGGGCCTGTCAGATACGCAGTATTTT.

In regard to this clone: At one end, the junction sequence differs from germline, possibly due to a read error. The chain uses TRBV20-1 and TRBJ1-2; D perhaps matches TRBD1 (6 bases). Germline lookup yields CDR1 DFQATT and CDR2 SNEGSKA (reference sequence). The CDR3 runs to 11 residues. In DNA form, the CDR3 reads TGCAGTGTTGGCGGACAGCCTAGCACCAACTTC. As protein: CSVGGQPSTNF.

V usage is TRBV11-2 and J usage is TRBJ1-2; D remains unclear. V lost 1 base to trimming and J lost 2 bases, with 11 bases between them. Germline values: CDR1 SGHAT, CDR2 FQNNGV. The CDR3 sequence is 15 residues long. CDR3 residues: CASSLGRAGNYGYTF. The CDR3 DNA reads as TGTGCCAGCAGCTTAGGCCGCGCGGGAAACTATGGCTACACCTTC. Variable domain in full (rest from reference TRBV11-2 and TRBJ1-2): EAGVAQSPRYKIIEKRQSVAFWCNPISGHATLYWYQQILGQGPKLLIQFQNNGVVDDSQLPKDRFSAERLKGVDSTLKIQPAKLEDSAVYLCASSLGRAGNYGYTFGSGTRLTVV.

CDR3 region: CASSPLFEQYF. CDR3 bases: TGTGCCAGCAGTCCCCTGTTCGAGCAGTACTTC. The chain employs TRBV2 and TRBJ2-5; no reliable D call. TRBJ2-7 matches the DNA end more closely, so the J call is doubtful. From germline, CDR1 is SNHLY and CDR2 FYNNEI. This CDR3 spans 11 amino acids.

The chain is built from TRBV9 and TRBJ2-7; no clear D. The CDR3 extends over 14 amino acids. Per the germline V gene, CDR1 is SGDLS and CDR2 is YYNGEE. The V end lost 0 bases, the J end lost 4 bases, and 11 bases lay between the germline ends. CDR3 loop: CASSVGVSSYEQYF. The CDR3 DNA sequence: TGTGCCAGCAGCGTAGGAGTTAGCTCTTACGAGCAGTACTTC.

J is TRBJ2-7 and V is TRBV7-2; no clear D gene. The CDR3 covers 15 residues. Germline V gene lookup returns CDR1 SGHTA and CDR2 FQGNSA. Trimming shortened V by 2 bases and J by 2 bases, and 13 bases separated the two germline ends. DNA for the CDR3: TGTGCCAGCAGCTTATATCTTGACTCAACCTACGAGCAGTACTTC. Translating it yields CASSLYLDSTYEQYF.

CDR3 sequence: CASSHVTTNTGELFF. The CDR3 DNA reads TGTGCCAGCAGCCACGTAACTACGAACACCGGGGAGCTGTTTTTT. This chain connects TRBV14 to TRBJ2-2; D gene ambiguous. V lost 3 bases, J lost 0 bases, and 8 bases lay in between. This CDR3 contains 15 residues. The germline V gene encodes CDR1 SGHDN and CDR2 FVKESK.

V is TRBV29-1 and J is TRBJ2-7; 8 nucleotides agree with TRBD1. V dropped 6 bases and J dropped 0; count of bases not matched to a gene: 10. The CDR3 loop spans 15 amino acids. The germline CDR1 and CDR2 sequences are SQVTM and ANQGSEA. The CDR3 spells CSVPGQGASSYEQYF. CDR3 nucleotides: TGCAGCGTCCCCGGACAGGGCGCCAGCTCCTACGAGCAGTACTTC.

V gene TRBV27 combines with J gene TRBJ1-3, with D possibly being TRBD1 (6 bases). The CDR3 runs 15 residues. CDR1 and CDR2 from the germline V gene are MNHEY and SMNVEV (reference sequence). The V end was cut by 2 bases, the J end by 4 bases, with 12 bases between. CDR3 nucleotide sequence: TGTGCCAGCAGTTTACGGGGGGCAGGGGGAAACACCATATATTTT. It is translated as CASSLRGAGGNTIYF.

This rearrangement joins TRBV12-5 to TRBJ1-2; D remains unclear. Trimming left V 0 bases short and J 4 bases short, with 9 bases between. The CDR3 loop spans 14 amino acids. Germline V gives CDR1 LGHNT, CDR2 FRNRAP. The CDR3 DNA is TGTGCTAGTGGTTTGGTTCCCGGAGCCTATGGCTACACCTTC. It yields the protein CASGLVPGAYGYTF.

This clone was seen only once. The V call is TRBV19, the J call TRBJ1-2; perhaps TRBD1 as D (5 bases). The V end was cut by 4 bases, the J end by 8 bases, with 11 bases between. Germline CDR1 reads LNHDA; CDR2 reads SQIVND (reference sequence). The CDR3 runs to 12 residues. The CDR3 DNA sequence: TGTGCCAGTAGTAATTTACAGGTCGGCTACACCTTC. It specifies CASSNLQVGYTF.

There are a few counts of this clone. CDR3 DNA sequence: TGTGCCATCAAGGCTAGCGGGGGCACAGATACGCAGTATTTT. Translation: CAIKASGGTDTQYF. The chain couples TRBV10-3 to TRBJ2-3, with 9 bases matching TRBD2. CDR1 and CDR2 (germline): ENHRY, SYGVKD. V was pared by 7 bases and J by 1 base, with 3 bases of the junction left unmatched. CDR3 size: 14 residues.

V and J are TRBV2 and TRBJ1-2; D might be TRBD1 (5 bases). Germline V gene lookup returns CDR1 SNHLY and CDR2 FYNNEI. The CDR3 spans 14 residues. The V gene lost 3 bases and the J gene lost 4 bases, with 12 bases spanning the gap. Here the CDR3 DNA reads TGTGCCAGCAGTGACGTAGGGGTCGGCTATGGCTACACCTTC. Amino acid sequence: CASSDVGVGYGYTF. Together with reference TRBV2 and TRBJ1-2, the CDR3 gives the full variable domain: EPEVTQTPSHQVTQMGQEVILRCVPISNHLYFYWYRQILGQKVEFLVSFYNNEISEKSEIFDDQFSVERPDGSNFTLKIRSTKLEDSAMYFCASSDVGVGYGYTFGSGTRLTVV.

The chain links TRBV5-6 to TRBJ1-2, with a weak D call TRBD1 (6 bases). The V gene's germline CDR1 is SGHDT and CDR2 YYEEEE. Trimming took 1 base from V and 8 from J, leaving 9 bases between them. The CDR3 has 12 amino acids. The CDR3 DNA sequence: TGTGCCAGCAGCTTGAATGACAGGGGCTACACCTTC. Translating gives CASSLNDRGYTF.

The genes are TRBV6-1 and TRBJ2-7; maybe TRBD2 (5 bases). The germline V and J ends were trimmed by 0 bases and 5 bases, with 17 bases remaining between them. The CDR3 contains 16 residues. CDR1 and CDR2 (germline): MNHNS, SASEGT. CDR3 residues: CASSEAGVGVYDEQYF. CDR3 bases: TGTGCCAGCAGTGAAGCTGGAGTCGGGGTGTATGACGAGCAGTACTTC.

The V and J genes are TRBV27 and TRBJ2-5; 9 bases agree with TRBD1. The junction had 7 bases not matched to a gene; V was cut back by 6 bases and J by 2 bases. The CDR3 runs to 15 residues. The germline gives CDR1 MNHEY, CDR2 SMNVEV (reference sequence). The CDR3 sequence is CASRLTGGRQETQYF. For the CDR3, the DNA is TGTGCCAGCAGACTTACAGGGGGCCGACAAGAGACCCAGTACTTC.

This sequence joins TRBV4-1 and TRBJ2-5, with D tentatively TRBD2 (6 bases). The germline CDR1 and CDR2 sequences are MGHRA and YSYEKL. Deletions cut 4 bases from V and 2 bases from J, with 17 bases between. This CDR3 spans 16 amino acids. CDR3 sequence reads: CASSLIPLATQETQYF. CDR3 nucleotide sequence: TGCGCCAGCAGCCTCATACCCCTAGCGACACAAGAGACCCAGTACTTC.

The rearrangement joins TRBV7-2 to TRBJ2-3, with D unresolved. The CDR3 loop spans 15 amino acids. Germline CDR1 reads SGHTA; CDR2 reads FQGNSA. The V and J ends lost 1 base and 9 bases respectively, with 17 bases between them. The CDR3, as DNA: TGTGCCAGCAGCTTAGGGTCCAAGAACCGTCTAACGCAGTATTTT. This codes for CASSLGSKNRLTQYF.

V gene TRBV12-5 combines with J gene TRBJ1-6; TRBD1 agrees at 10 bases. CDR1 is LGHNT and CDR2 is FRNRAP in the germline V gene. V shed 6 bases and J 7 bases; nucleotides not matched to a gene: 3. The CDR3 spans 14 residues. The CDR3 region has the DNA TGTGCTAGTGGAGACAGGGGGCTAAATTCACCCCTCCACTTT. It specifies CASGDRGLNSPLHF.

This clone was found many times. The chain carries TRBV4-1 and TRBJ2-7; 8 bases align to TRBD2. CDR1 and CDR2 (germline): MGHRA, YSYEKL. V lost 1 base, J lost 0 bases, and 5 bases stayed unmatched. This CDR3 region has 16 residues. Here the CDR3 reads CASSQGTGGRSYEQYF. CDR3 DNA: TGCGCCAGCAGCCAAGGCACGGGGGGGCGCTCCTACGAGCAGTACTTC.

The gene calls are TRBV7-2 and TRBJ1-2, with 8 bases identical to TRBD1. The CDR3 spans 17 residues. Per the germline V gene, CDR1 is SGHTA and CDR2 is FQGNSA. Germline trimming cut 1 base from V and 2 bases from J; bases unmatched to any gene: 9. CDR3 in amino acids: CASSLGGVGQANYGYTF. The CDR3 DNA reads TGTGCCAGCAGCTTAGGGGGGGTGGGACAGGCCAACTATGGCTACACCTTC.

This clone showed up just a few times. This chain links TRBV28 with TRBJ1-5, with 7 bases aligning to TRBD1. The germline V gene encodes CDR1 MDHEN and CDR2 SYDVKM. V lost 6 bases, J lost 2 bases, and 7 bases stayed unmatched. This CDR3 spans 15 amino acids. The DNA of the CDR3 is TGTGCCAGCAGCCCATGGACAGGTGGCAATCAGCCCCAGCATTTT. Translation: CASSPWTGGNQPQHF.

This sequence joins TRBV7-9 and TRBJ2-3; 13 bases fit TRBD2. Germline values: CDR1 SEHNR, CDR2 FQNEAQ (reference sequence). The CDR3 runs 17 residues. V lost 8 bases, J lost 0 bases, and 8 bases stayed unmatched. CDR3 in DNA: TGTGCCAGCCAGGGACTAGCGGGGAGTGCCAGCACAGATACGCAGTATTTT. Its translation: CASQGLAGSASTDTQYF.

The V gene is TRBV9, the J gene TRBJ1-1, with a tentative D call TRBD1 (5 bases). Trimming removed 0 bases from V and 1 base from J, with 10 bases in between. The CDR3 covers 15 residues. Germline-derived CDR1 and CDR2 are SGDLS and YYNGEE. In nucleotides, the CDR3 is TGTGCCAGCAGCGTAGATCGGGGGGGGAACACTGAAGCTTTCTTT. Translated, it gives CASSVDRGGNTEAFF.

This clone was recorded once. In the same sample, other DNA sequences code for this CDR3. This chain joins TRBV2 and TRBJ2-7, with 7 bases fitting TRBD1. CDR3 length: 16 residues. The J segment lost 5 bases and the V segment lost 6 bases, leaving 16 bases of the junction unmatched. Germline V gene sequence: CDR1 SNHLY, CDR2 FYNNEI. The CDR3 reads CASSEPGQTLSHEQYF. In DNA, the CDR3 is TGTGCCAGCAGCGAACCGGGACAGACATTAAGCCACGAGCAGTACTTC.

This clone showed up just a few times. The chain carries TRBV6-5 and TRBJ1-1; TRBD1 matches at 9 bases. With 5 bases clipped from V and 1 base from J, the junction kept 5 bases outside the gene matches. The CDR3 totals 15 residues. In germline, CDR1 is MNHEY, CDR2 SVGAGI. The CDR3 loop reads CASSLQGAPNTEAFF. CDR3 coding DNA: TGTGCCAGCAGTCTACAGGGGGCTCCGAACACTGAAGCTTTCTTT.

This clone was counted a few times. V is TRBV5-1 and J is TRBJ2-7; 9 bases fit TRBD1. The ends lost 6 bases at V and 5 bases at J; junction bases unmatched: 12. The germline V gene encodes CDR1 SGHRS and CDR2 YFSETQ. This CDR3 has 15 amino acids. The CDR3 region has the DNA TGCGCCAGCATGCACACCGGGACAGGGAACGACGAGCAGTACTTC. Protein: CASMHTGTGNDEQYF.

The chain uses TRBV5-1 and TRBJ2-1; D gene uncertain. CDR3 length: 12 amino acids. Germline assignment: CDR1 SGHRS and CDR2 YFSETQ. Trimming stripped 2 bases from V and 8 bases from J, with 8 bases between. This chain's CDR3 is CASSLALDEQFF. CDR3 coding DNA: TGCGCCAGCAGCTTAGCTCTGGATGAGCAGTTCTTC.

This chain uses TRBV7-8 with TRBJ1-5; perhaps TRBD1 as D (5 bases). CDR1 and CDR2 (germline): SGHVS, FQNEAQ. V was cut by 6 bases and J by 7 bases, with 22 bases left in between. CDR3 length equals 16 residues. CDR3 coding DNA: TGTGCCAGCAGTCAAACAGGTGGGCAGGGTGGGCAGCCCCAGCATTTT. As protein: CASSQTGGQGGQPQHF. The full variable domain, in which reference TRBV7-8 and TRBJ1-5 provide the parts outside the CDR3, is GAGVSQSPRYKVAKRGQDVALRCDPISGHVSLFWYQQALGQGPEFLTYFQNEAQLDKSGLPSDRFFAERPEGSVSTLKIQRTQQEDSAVYLCASSQTGGQGGQPQHFGDGTRLSIL.

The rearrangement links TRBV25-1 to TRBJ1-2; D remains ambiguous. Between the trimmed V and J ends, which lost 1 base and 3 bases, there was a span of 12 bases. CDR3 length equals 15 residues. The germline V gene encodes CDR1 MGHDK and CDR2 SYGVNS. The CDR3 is CASSEWGGSDYGYTF. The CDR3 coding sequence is TGTGCCAGCAGTGAATGGGGAGGGAGTGACTATGGCTACACCTTC.

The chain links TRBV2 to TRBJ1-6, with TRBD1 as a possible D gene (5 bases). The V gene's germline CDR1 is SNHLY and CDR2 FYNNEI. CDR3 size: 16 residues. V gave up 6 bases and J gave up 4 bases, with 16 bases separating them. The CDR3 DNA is TGTGCCAGCAGCCAGAAAGACAGTAGTTATAATTCACCCCTCCACTTT. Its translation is CASSQKDSSYNSPLHF.

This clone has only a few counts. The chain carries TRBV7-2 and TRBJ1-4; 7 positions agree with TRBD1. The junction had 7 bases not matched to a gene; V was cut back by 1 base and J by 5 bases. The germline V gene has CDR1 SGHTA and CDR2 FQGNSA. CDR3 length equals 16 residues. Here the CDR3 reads CASSLGSTGENEKLFF. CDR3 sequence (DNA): TGTGCCAGCAGCTTAGGATCTACAGGGGAAAATGAAAAACTGTTTTTT.